These 24 T cell receptor beta chains were sequenced from one sample in a study of blood T cells in healthy people across ages. Primed by a sample-barcoded 5' primer and a J-beta primer mix, a second PCR proceeded for roughly 6 to 12 cycles. TCRdb passed the 5' RACE reads through MiXCR, listing each CDR3 protein once. The table shows 540,000 or so distinct CDR3 sequences, with 27% occurring only once. The sample comprised blood. The source is a woman in her 70s in good health.

This clonotype has only a few counts. The rearrangement links TRBV7-2 to TRBJ1-2; D might be TRBD1 (5 bases). Germline V CDR1 and CDR2: SGHTA, FQGNSA. The CDR3 totals 12 residues. V lost 5 bases and J 8 bases, leaving 12 bases between the germline ends. The CDR3 loop reads CASSQGRAGYTF. As DNA, the CDR3 is TGTGCCAGCAGCCAGGGACGGGCGGGCTACACCTTC.

The chain recombines TRBV15 with TRBJ1-4; D is uncertain. With 0 bases removed from V and 0 bases from J, the gap between germline ends came to 14 bases. CDR3 size: 18 residues. Germline V lookup: CDR1 LNHNV, CDR2 YYDKDF (reference sequence). In nucleotides, the CDR3 is TGTGCCACCAGCAGAGATTTTCCCGTGGGCCCAACTAATGAAAAACTGTTTTTT. Translated, it gives CATSRDFPVGPTNEKLFF. The full variable domain, with the rest looked up from reference TRBV15 and TRBJ1-4, is DAMVIQNPRYQVTQFGKPVTLSCSQTLNHNVMYWYQQKSSQAPKLLFHYYDKDFNNEADTPDNFQSRRPNTSFCFLDIRSPGLGDTAMYLCATSRDFPVGPTNEKLFFGSGTQLSVL.

This clonotype was counted many times. The J gene is TRBJ2-7, the V gene TRBV29-1, with unresolved D. V shed 4 bases and J shed 7 bases, with 11 bases lying between them. This CDR3 spans 11 amino acids. Per the germline V gene, CDR1 is SQVTM and CDR2 is ANQGSEA. The CDR3 DNA sequence: TGCAGCGTTGCCCAATCAGGAGAGCAGTACTTC. It translates to CSVAQSGEQYF.

This clonotype was seen more than once but under ten times. The rearrangement links TRBV7-8 to TRBJ2-1; D might be TRBD1 (6 bases). Germline assignment: CDR1 SGHVS and CDR2 FQNEAQ. The CDR3 is 14 amino acids. The V end lost 5 bases, the J end lost 4 bases, and 12 bases lay between the germline ends. The CDR3 region is CASSTWTAYNEQFF. The CDR3 DNA reads as TGTGCCAGCAGCACCTGGACAGCTTACAATGAGCAGTTCTTC.

The rearrangement links TRBV20-1 to TRBJ2-5; 11 bases are shared with TRBD2. Trimming cost V 3 bases and J 5 bases; bases outside gene matches: 14. From germline, CDR1 is DFQATT and CDR2 SNEGSKA (reference sequence). The CDR3 extends over 17 amino acids. The DNA of the CDR3 is TGCAGTGCTAGGGATACTAGCGGGGGACGTTCTCTGGAGACCCAGTACTTC. Translated: CSARDTSGGRSLETQYF.

This clonotype was seen a few times. This chain joins TRBV5-1 and TRBJ2-2; D is possibly TRBD1 (5 bases). Germline values: CDR1 SGHRS, CDR2 YFSETQ. The ends were cut back, 2 bases at V and 4 bases at J, with 12 bases in the middle. The CDR3 spans 15 residues. In DNA form, the CDR3 reads TGCGCCAGCAGCTTCAACAGGCCTACCACCGGGGAGCTGTTTTTT. Amino acid sequence: CASSFNRPTTGELFF.

This clonotype has at least ten counts. The chain uses TRBV4-3 and TRBJ1-2; possible D gene TRBD1, 5 bases. Per the germline V gene, CDR1 is LGHNA and CDR2 is YSLEER. The CDR3 loop spans 15 amino acids. Trimming took off 0 bases at V and 8 bases at J, with 16 bases between the two ends. CDR3 nucleotides: TGCGCCAGCAGCCAAGATTTAAGGACACCTCTCGGCTACACCTTC. This translates into CASSQDLRTPLGYTF.

The chain joins TRBV6-2 or TRBV6-3 to TRBJ2-5; D unclear. The CDR3 totals 17 residues. Trimming shortened V by 0 bases and J by 0 bases, and 14 bases separated the two germline ends. CDR1 and CDR2 from the germline V gene are MNHEY and SVGEGT. CDR3 sequence (DNA): TGTGCCAGCAGTTACTCCAGTCTGCCTCGGTACCAAGAGACCCAGTACTTC. Protein: CASSYSSLPRYQETQYF.

Points on this clonotype: The germline gene is not matched at one end of the junction; a read error may be the cause. The rearrangement joins TRBV6-5 to TRBJ1-4, with D possibly TRBD1 on 5 matching bases. The CDR3 sequence is 14 residues long. From germline, CDR1 is MNHEY and CDR2 SVGAGI. This CDR3 reads CASSYYRGGEKLFF. The CDR3 bases are TGTGCCAGCAGCTACTATCGGGGCGGTGAAAAACTGTTTTTT.

The chain combines TRBV4-3 with TRBJ2-3; D might be TRBD1 or TRBD2, each matching 6 bases. The CDR3 length is 14 residues. Per the germline V gene, CDR1 is LGHNA and CDR2 is YSLEER. V lost 8 bases and J lost 4, with 16 bases in between. CDR3 region: CASGTSRGPDTQYF. Here the CDR3 DNA reads TGCGCCAGCGGGACTTCCCGGGGGCCAGATACGCAGTATTTT.

The V call is TRBV20-1, the J call TRBJ1-1; a possible D gene is TRBD1 (6 bases). V was shortened by 4 bases and J by 10 bases, with 16 bases between the two germline ends. CDR1 is DFQATT and CDR2 is SNEGSKA in the germline V gene (reference sequence). The CDR3 totals 12 residues. For the CDR3, the DNA is TGCAGTGCTACCCGGAAGGGGGGGTCAGCTTTCTTT. It specifies CSATRKGGSAFF.

V and J are TRBV29-1 and TRBJ2-3, with TRBD2 matching 10 bases. CDR1 SQVTM and CDR2 ANQGSEA come from the germline V gene. This CDR3 is built from 15 residues. With 7 bases clipped from V and 3 bases from J, the junction kept 10 bases outside the gene matches. This CDR3 is CSALGAGGITDTQYF. In DNA, the CDR3 is TGCAGCGCCCTGGGAGCGGGGGGGATAACAGATACGCAGTATTTT.

This clonotype has a handful of counts. This chain uses TRBV20-1 with TRBJ2-7; 8 nucleotides match TRBD1. CDR1 is DFQATT, CDR2 SNEGSKA, per germline (reference sequence). This CDR3 spans 15 amino acids. The J segment lost 3 bases and the V segment lost 3 bases, leaving 10 bases of the junction unmatched. CDR3 nucleotides: TGCAGTGCTAGTAAGACCGTACAGGGGGTCTACGAGCAGTACTTC. Protein sequence: CSASKTVQGVYEQYF.

The CDR3 sequence: CASSRPELGLNTEAFF. CDR3 DNA: TGTGCCAGCAGCCGCCCCGAACTGGGGCTGAACACTGAAGCTTTCTTT. The V and J genes are TRBV6-1 and TRBJ1-1, with D possibly TRBD1 on 5 matching bases. The V gene's germline CDR1 is MNHNS and CDR2 SASEGT. V lost 6 bases and J 0 bases, leaving 17 bases between the germline ends. The CDR3 length is 16 residues.

This clonotype was seen a handful of times. V gene TRBV5-1 combines with J gene TRBJ1-1; D gene ambiguous. Trimming took 1 base from V and 1 from J, leaving 5 bases between them. The germline gives CDR1 SGHRS, CDR2 YFSETQ. This CDR3 contains 13 residues. In DNA form, the CDR3 reads TGCGCCAGCAGCTTGATTGAGAACACTGAAGCTTTCTTT. This encodes CASSLIENTEAFF.

V usage is TRBV20-1 and J usage is TRBJ1-2; the D gene is possibly TRBD1 (5 bases). This CDR3 has 14 amino acids. The germline V and J ends were trimmed by 1 base and 1 base, with 10 bases remaining between them. CDR1 DFQATT and CDR2 SNEGSKA come from the germline V gene (reference sequence). DNA for the CDR3: TGCAGTGCTAGAGCCGGGGCTGTTAACTATGGCTACACCTTC. Translation: CSARAGAVNYGYTF.

The chain carries TRBV3-1 and TRBJ2-1; D is perhaps TRBD2 (5 bases). The J call could be wrong; TRBJ2-7 is a better fit for the DNA end. This CDR3 is built from 15 residues. CDR1 LGHDT and CDR2 YNNKEL come from the germline V gene (reference sequence). The CDR3 sequence: CASSQQWTGAYEQYF. In DNA, the CDR3 is TGTGCCAGCAGCCAGCAATGGACTGGAGCCTACGAGCAGTACTTC.

The chain links TRBV25-1 to TRBJ1-1; TRBD1 matches at 9 bases. V was pared by 1 base and J by 0 bases, with 6 bases of the junction left unmatched. The CDR3 is 17 amino acids. CDR1 MGHDK and CDR2 SYGVNS come from the germline V gene. For the CDR3, the DNA is TGTGCCAGCAGTGAATTGGGGACAGGGCCCCTGAACACTGAAGCTTTCTTT. Amino acid sequence: CASSELGTGPLNTEAFF.

V and J are TRBV20-1 and TRBJ2-7; 8 bases are a match to TRBD2. The CDR3 sequence is 13 residues long. Germline trimming cut 3 bases from V and 6 bases from J; bases unmatched to any gene: 7. Germline V gene lookup returns CDR1 DFQATT and CDR2 SNEGSKA (reference sequence). The CDR3 is CSARISGVVEQYF. The CDR3 bases are TGCAGTGCTAGGATTAGCGGGGTGGTCGAGCAGTACTTC.

This clonotype has a handful of counts. V and J are TRBV12-3 or TRBV12-4 and TRBJ2-3; tentatively, D is TRBD1 (6 bases). The CDR3 has 14 amino acids. V was pared by 7 bases and J by 7 bases, with 18 bases between. CDR3 in amino acids: CASTRQEDKNTQYF. Here the CDR3 DNA reads TGTGCCAGCACCCGACAGGAGGACAAGAATACGCAGTATTTT.

This clonotype has only a few counts. The chain employs TRBV7-8 and TRBJ2-2; D gene uncertain. The germline V gene has CDR1 SGHVS and CDR2 FQNEAQ. V lost 3 bases to trimming and J lost 7 bases, with 12 bases between them. This CDR3 spans 14 amino acids. Written as DNA, the CDR3 is TGTGCCAGCAGCTTGAAACTGGTTGACGGGGAGCTGTTTTTT. It codes for CASSLKLVDGELFF.

V usage is TRBV25-1 and J usage is TRBJ2-7; D remains unclear. From germline, CDR1 is MGHDK and CDR2 SYGVNS. V lost 4 bases to trimming and J lost 6 bases, with 7 bases between them. This CDR3 is built from 11 residues. Written as DNA, the CDR3 is TGTGCCAGCAGTGGGATCTCCGAGCAGTACTTC. It yields the protein CASSGISEQYF.

There are a few counts of this clonotype. The chain joins TRBV20-1 to TRBJ1-5; perhaps TRBD1 as D (5 bases). V shed 4 bases and J shed 0 bases, with 10 bases lying between them. The germline V gene encodes CDR1 DFQATT and CDR2 SNEGSKA (reference sequence). This CDR3 region has 14 residues. CDR3 bases: TGCAGTGCTAATCAGGGAGATAGCAATCAGCCCCAGCATTTT. Translation gives CSANQGDSNQPQHF.

This sequence joins TRBV3-1 and TRBJ1-2; D is undetermined. This CDR3 is built from 15 residues. Germline V gene lookup returns CDR1 LGHDT and CDR2 YNNKEL (reference sequence). The V gene lost 0 bases and the J gene lost 4 bases, with 12 bases spanning the gap. The CDR3 nucleotides read TGTGCCAGCAGCCAAGAAATAGGGTTGGCCTATGGCTACACCTTC. Amino acids: CASSQEIGLAYGYTF.